Detailed here is one T cell receptor (beta chain). The data belong to a study of shared clonotypes between healthy human individuals. Generated by immunoSEQ multiplex PCR, the TCRdb table keeps only in-frame clones and is missing some. The sample lists more than 2 million clones, roughly 95% occurring once. The length of the CDR3 is 12 residues. Germline loops: CDR1 KGHSH, CDR2 LQKENI. Trimming shortened V by 6 bases and J by 7 bases, and 10 bases separated the two germline ends. The chain joins TRBV18 to TRBJ2-1, with D possibly TRBD1 on 6 matching bases. This clonotype was sampled from a man aged 18 to 29 in good health. The specimen was naive CD4+ T cells sorted from blood. Specified subset: CD45RA+ positively selected. CDR3 region: CASSEGGNEQFF. CDR3 coding DNA: TGTGCCAGCTCGGAAGGGGGTAATGAGCAGTTCTTC.